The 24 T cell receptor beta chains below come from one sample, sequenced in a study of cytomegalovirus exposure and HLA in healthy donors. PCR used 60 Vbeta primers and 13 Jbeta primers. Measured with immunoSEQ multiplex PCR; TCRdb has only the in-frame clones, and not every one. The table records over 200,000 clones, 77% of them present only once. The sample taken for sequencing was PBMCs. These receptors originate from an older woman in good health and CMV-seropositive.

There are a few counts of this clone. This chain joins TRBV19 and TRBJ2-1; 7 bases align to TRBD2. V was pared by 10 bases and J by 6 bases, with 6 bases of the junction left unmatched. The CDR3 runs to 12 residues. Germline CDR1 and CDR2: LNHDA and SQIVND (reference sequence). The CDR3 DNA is TGTGCCATTTCCACGGGGGGCAATGAGCAGTTCTTC. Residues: CAISTGGNEQFF.

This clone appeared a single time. Here the CDR3 DNA reads TGTGCCAGCAGCCCTTGGGGGGGAGGGACGTACAATGAGCAGTTCTTC. Translating it yields CASSPWGGGTYNEQFF. This rearrangement joins TRBV5-5 to TRBJ2-1; 7 nucleotides line up with TRBD2. The ends lost 4 bases at V and 4 bases at J; junction bases unmatched: 11. CDR3 length: 16 residues. Germline CDR1 and CDR2: SGHKS and YYEKEE (reference sequence).

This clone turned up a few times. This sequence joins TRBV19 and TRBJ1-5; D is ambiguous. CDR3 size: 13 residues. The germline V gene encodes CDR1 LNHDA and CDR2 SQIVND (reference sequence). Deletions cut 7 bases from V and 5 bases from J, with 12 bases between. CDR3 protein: CASTSTEHQPQHF. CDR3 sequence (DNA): TGTGCCAGTACTTCAACAGAGCATCAGCCCCAGCATTTT.

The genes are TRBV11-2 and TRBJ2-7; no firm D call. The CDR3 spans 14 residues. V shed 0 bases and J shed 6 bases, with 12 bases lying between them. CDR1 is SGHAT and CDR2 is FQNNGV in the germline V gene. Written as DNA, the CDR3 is TGTGCCAGCAGCTTAGATCTGGTAGTGAGCGAGCAGTACTTC. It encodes CASSLDLVVSEQYF.

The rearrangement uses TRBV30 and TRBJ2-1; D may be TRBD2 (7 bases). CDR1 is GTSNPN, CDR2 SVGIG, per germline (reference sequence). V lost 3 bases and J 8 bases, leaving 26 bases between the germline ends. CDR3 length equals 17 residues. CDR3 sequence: CAWRGRGGKGSPHEQFF. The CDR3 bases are TGTGCCTGGAGGGGTCGCGGGGGCAAAGGAAGTCCGCATGAGCAGTTCTTC.

The CDR3 coding sequence is TGCGCCAGCAGCCTAGGGCCGGGACTTTATGAAAAACTGTTTTTT. It encodes CASSLGPGLYEKLFF. This sequence joins TRBV4-1 and TRBJ1-4; D may be TRBD1 (5 bases). The germline CDR1 and CDR2 sequences are MGHRA and YSYEKL. Trimming pared 4 bases from V and 6 bases from J, leaving 15 bases between. The CDR3 sequence is 15 residues long.

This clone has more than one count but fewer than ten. The CDR3 is CASSQDRDTEAFF. The CDR3 DNA sequence: TGCGCCAGCAGCCAGGACAGGGACACTGAAGCTTTCTTT. J is TRBJ1-1 and V is TRBV5-1; 8 positions agree with TRBD1. Germline values: CDR1 SGHRS, CDR2 YFSETQ. After removal of 4 bases from V and 3 bases from J, the junction contained 2 bases not matched to a gene. CDR3 length: 13 amino acids.

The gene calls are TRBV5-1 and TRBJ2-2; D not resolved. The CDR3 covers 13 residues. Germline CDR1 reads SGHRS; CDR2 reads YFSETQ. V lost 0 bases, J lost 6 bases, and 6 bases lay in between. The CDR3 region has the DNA TGCGCCAGCAGCTTGGAGAGTTCCGGGGAGCTGTTTTTT. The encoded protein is CASSLESSGELFF.

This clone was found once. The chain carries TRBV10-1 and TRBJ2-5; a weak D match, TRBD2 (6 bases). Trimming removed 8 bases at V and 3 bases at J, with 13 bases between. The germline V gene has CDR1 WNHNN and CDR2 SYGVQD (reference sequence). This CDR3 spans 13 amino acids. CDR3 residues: CASSRGGEETQYF. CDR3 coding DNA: TGCGCCAGCTCCCGAGGAGGGGAAGAGACCCAGTACTTC.

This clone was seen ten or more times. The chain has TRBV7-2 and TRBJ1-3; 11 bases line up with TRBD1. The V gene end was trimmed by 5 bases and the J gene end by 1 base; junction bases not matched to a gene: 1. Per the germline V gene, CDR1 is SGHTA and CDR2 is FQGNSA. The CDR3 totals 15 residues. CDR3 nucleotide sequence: TGTGCCAGCAGCCGGGACAGGGGGTCTGGAAACACCATATATTTT. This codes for CASSRDRGSGNTIYF.

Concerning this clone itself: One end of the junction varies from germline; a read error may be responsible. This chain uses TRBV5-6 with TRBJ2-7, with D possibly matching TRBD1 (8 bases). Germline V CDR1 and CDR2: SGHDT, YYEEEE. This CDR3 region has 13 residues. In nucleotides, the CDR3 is TGTGCCAGCAGCCAAACAGGGGGGGGACGTAGAGACTTC. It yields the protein CASSQTGGGRRDF.

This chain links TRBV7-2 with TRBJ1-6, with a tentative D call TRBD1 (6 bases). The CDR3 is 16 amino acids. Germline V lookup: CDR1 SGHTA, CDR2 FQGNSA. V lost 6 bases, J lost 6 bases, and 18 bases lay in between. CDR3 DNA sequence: TGTGCCAGCAGTCGCCAAGGGGGGGGGATTAATTCACCCCTCCACTTT. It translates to CASSRQGGGINSPLHF.

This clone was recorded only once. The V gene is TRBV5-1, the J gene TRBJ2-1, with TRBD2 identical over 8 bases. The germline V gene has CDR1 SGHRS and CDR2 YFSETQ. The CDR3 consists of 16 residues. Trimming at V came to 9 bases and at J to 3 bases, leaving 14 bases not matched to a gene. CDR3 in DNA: TGCGCCACCAGACCAGCGGGGGCTCATAACTACAATGAGCAGTTCTTC. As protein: CATRPAGAHNYNEQFF.

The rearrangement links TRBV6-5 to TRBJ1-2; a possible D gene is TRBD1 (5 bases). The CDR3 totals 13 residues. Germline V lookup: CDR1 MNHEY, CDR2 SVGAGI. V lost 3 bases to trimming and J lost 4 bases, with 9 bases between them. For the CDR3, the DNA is TGTGCCAGCAGTTATAAGGGGATCTATGGCTACACCTTC. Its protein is CASSYKGIYGYTF.

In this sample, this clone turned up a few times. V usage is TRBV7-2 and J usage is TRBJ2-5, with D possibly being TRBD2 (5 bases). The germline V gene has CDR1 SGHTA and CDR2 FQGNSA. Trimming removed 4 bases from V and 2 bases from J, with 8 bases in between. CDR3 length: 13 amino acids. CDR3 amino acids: CASSSQRQETQYF. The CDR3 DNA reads TGTGCCAGCAGCTCCCAGCGGCAAGAGACCCAGTACTTC.

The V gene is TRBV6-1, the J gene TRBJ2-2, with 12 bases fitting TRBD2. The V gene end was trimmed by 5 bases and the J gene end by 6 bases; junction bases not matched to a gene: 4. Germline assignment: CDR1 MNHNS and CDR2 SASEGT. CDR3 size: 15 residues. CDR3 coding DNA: TGTGCCAGCAGTCCACTAGCGGGAGGCCCCGGGGAGCTGTTTTTT. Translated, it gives CASSPLAGGPGELFF.

In nucleotides, the CDR3 is TGTGCCAGCAGCTTGATCGGGCTAGCGGGAAACGAGCAGTACTTC. It codes for CASSLIGLAGNEQYF. The chain has TRBV5-4 and TRBJ2-7; 9 bases are shared with TRBD2. With 1 base clipped from V and 5 bases from J, the junction kept 7 bases outside the gene matches. This CDR3 contains 15 residues. Germline assignment: CDR1 SGHNT and CDR2 YYREEE (reference sequence).

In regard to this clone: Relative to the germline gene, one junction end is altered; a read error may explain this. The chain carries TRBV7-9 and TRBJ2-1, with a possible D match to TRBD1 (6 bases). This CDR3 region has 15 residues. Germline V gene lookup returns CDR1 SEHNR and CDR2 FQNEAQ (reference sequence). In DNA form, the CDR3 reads TGTTCCAGCTCCATTGGCAGGGGAGTCCACAATGAGCAGTTCTTC. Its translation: CSSSIGRGVHNEQFF.

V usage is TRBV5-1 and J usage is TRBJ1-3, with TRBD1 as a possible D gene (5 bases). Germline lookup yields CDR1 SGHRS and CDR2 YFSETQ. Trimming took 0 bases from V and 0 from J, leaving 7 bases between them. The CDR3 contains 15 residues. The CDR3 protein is CASSLGDSSGNTIYF. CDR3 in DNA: TGCGCCAGCAGCTTGGGTGACAGCTCTGGAAACACCATATATTTT.

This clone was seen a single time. This CDR3 reads CASSSELHSYNEQFF. CDR3 DNA sequence: TGCGCCAGCAGCTCGGAGCTGCACTCCTACAATGAGCAGTTCTTC. The chain recombines TRBV5-1 with TRBJ2-1; D is unclear. Germline V gene data show CDR1 as SGHRS and CDR2 as YFSETQ. Trimming left V 3 bases short and J 0 bases short, with 10 bases between. The CDR3 consists of 15 residues.

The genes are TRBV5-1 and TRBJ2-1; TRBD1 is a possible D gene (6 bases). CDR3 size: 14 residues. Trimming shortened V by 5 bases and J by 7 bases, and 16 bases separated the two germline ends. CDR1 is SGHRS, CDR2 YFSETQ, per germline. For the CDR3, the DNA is TGCGCCAGCAGTAGCGAGGGGGTTTTAAATGAGCAGTTCTTC. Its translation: CASSSEGVLNEQFF.

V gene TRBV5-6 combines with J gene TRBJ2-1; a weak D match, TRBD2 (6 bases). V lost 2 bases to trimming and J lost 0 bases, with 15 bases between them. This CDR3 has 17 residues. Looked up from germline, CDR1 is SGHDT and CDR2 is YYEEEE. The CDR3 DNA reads TGTGCCAGCAGCTTCCTACTAGCCCAGAGCTCCTACAATGAGCAGTTCTTC. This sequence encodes CASSFLLAQSSYNEQFF.

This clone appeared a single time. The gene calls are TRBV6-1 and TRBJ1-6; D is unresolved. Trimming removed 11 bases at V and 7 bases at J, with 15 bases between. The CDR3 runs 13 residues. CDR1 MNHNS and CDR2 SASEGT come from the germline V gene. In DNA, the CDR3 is TGTGCCGGTCGGCCGAGGCGGAATTCACCCCTCCACTTT. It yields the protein CAGRPRRNSPLHF.

CDR3 sequence (DNA): TGTGCCAGCAGCGAGCGACTGGTCACAGATACGCAGTATTTT. It yields the protein CASSERLVTDTQYF. V gene TRBV7-3 combines with J gene TRBJ2-3; D unclear. Deletions cut 5 bases from V and 2 bases from J, with 11 bases between. Looked up from germline, CDR1 is SGHTA and CDR2 is FQGTGA. The CDR3 is 14 amino acids.